This record concerns one T cell receptor (beta chain) sequence. What it binds is unknown. The authors ran a second PCR of roughly 6 to 12 cycles using a sample-barcoded 5' primer and a J-beta primer mix. The template-switch adaptor was a 5' adaptor with 12 random nucleotides. It tagged each cDNA molecule. TCRdb reprocessed the 5' RACE reads via MiXCR and lists one record per CDR3 protein. The repertoire holds 650,000 to 800,000 distinct CDR3 sequences, with under 45% as singletons. This entry is derived from a study of blood T cells in healthy people across ages. Study-wide background: Capturing about one barcoded beta molecule per two T cells was achieved by template switching. Points from the study as a whole: Both higher diversity and more naive CD4+ cells marked long-lived donors when set against aged donors. Across the age range, TCR beta diversity per million T cells fell in a roughly linear way.

V was pared by 0 bases and J by 1 base, with 3 bases of the junction left unmatched. From germline, CDR1 is GTSNPN and CDR2 SVGIG (reference sequence). The CDR3 is 15 residues long. The receptor was isolated from a man in his sixties in good health. The chain carries TRBV30 and TRBJ2-5; 9 bases are a match to TRBD2. The sample comprised blood. In DNA, the CDR3 is TGTGCCTGGAGTGTGATAGCGGGGGTCCAAGAGACCCAGTACTTC. It codes for CAWSVIAGVQETQYF.